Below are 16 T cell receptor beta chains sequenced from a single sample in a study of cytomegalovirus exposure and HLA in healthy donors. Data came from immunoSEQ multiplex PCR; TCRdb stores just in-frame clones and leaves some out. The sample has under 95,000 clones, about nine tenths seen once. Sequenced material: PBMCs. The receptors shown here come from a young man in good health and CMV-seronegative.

The CDR3 sequence is CASSPRLAGGGQETQYF. The CDR3 nucleotides are TGTGCCAGCTCACCACGTCTAGCGGGAGGAGGACAAGAGACCCAGTACTTC. The chain couples TRBV18 to TRBJ2-5; TRBD2 aligns across 11 bases. Germline V gene sequence: CDR1 KGHSH, CDR2 LQKENI. The junction had 6 bases not matched to a gene; V was cut back by 1 base and J by 2 bases. This CDR3 region has 17 residues.

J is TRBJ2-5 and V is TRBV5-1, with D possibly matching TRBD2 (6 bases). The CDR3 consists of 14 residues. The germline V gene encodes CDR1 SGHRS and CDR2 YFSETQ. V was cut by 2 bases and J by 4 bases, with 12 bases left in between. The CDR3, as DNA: TGCGCCAGCAGCTTTGAGGGGAGGAGAGAGACCCAGTACTTC. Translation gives CASSFEGRRETQYF.

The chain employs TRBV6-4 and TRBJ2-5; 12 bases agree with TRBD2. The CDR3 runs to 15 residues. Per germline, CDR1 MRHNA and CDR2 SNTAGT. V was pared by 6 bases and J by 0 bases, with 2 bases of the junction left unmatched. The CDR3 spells CASSRTSGDQETQYF. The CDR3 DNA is TGTGCCAGCAGCCGGACTAGCGGGGACCAAGAGACCCAGTACTTC.

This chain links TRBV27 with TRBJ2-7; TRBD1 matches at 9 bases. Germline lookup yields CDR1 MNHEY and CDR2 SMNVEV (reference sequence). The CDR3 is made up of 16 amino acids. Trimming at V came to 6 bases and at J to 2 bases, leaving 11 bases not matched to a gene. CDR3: CASRDQGTGLPYEQYF. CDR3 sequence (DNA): TGTGCCAGCAGAGACCAAGGGACAGGGCTACCCTACGAGCAGTACTTC.

The CDR3 is CASSFRAGGLYEQYF. CDR3 coding DNA: TGTGCCAGCAGTTTCCGCGCAGGGGGCCTCTACGAGCAGTACTTC. The J gene is TRBJ2-7, the V gene TRBV27; 8 positions agree with TRBD1. CDR1 is MNHEY, CDR2 SMNVEV, per germline (reference sequence). The CDR3 covers 15 residues. Germline trimming cut 3 bases from V and 3 bases from J; bases unmatched to any gene: 7.

The CDR3 here is CATGQGIQEFF. Here the CDR3 DNA reads TGTGCCACGGGACAGGGCATTCAGGAGTTCTTC. V and J are TRBV19 and TRBJ2-1, with 9 bases fitting TRBD1. Germline CDR1 and CDR2: LNHDA and SQIVND (reference sequence). Germline trimming cut 10 bases from V and 14 bases from J; bases unmatched to any gene: 9. There are 11 residues in the CDR3.

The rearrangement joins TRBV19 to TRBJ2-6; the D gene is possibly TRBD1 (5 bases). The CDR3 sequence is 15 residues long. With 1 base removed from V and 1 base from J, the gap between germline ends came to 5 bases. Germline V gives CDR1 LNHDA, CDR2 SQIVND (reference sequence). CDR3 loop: CASSIAGSGANVLTF. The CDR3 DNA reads TGTGCCAGTAGTATAGCAGGGTCTGGGGCCAACGTCCTGACTTTC.

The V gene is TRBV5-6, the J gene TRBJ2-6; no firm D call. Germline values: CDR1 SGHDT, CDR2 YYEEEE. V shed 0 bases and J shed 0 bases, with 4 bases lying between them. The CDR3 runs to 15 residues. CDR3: CASSLVYSGANVLTF. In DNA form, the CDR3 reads TGTGCCAGCAGCTTGGTGTACTCTGGGGCCAACGTCCTGACTTTC.

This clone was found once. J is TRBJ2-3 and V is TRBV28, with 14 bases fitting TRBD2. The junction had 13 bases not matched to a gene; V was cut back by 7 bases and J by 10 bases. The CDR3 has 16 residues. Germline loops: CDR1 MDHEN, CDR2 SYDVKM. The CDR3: CASTPGTSGGSLAQYF. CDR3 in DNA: TGTGCCAGCACTCCTGGGACTAGCGGGGGTTCGTTAGCGCAGTATTTT.

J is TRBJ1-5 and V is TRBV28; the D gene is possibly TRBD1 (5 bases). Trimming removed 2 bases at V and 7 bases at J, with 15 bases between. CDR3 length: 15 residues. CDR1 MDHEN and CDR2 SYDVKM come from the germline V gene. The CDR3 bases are TGTGCCAGCAGTTTAAACAGGATCCACACACAGCCCCAGCATTTT. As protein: CASSLNRIHTQPQHF.

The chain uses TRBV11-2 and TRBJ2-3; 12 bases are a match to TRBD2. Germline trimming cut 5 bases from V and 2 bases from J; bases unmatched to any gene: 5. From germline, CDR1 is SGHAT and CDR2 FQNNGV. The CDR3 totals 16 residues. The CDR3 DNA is TGTGCCAGCAGCATAACTAGCGGGGGGAACACAGATACGCAGTATTTT. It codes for CASSITSGGNTDTQYF.

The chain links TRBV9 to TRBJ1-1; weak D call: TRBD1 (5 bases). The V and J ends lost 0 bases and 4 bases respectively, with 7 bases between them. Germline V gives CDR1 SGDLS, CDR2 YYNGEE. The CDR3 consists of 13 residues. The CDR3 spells CASSVGGATEAFF. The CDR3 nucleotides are TGTGCCAGCAGCGTAGGCGGGGCCACTGAAGCTTTCTTT.

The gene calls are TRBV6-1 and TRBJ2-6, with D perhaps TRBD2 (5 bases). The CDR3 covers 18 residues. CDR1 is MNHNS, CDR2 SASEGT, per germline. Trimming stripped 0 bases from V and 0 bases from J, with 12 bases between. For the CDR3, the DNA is TGTGCCAGCAGTGAAGCGCTTTCGGGAATCTCTGGGGCCAACGTCCTGACTTTC. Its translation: CASSEALSGISGANVLTF.

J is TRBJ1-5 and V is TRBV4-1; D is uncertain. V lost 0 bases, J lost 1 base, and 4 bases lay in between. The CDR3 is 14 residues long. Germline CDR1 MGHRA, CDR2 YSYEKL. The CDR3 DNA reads TGCGCCAGCAGCCAAGAGGGCAGCAATCAGCCCCAGCATTTT. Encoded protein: CASSQEGSNQPQHF.

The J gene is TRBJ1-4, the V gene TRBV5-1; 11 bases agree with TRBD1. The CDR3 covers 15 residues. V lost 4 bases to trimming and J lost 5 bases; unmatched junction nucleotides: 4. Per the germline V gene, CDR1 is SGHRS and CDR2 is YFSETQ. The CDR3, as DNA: TGCGCCAGCAGCCCGAGGGACAGGGGGAATGAAAAACTGTTTTTT. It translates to CASSPRDRGNEKLFF.

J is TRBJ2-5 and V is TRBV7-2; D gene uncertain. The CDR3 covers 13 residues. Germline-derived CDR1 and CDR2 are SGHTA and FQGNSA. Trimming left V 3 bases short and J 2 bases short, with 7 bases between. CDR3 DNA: TGTGCCAGCAGCTTGGGCAGTCAAGAGACCCAGTACTTC. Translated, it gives CASSLGSQETQYF.